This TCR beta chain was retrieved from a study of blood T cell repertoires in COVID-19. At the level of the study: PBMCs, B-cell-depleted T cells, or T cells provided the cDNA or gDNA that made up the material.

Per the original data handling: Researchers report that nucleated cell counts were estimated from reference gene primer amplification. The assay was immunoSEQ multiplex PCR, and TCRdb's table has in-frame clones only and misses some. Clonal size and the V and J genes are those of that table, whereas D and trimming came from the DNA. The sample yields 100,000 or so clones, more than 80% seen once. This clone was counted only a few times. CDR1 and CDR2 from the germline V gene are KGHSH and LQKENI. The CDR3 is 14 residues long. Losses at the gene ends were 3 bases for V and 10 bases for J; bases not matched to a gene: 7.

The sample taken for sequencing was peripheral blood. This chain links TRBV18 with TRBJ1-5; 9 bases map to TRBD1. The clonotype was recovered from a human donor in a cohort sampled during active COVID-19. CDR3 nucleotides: TGTGCCAGCTCACCGGGGACAGGGAACGGTCCCCAGCATTTT. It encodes CASSPGTGNGPQHF.